One sample yielded the 23 T cell receptor beta chains listed below, sequenced in a study of T-cell memory formation after mild COVID-19. One entry per CDR3 protein results from TCRdb running MiXCR on the 5' RACE reads. Here the sample spans 300,000 to 350,000 distinct CDR3 sequences, around an eighth being singletons. The sample comprised PBMCs or a T cell subset sorted from them (not recorded which). The receptors shown here come from a man between 18 and 29 years old who had mild COVID-19 (a few samples of this study predate the infection). Cell type and time point are not known.

This clonotype occurred many times. The V call is TRBV9, the J call TRBJ2-3; possible D gene TRBD2, 5 bases. V lost 0 bases, J lost 4 bases, and 9 bases lay in between. Looked up from germline, CDR1 is SGDLS and CDR2 is YYNGEE. The CDR3 consists of 14 residues. CDR3 in amino acids: CASSVDGEPDTQYF. CDR3 bases: TGTGCCAGCAGCGTAGACGGGGAGCCAGATACGCAGTATTTT.

This clonotype turned up a few times. CDR3 loop: CASSRSEGNQPQHF. The DNA for the CDR3 is TGTGCCAGCTCAAGGTCGGAGGGCAATCAGCCCCAGCATTTT. The rearrangement links TRBV18 to TRBJ1-5; D unclear. The CDR3 length is 14 residues. Trimming cost V 5 bases and J 2 bases, with 10 bases left between them. Germline CDR1 KGHSH, CDR2 LQKENI.

This rearrangement joins TRBV12-3 or TRBV12-4 to TRBJ1-1; the match to TRBD1 covers 7 bases. CDR3 size: 13 residues. J gave up 8 bases and V 4 bases, and 7 bases lay outside the gene matches. CDR3 coding DNA: TGTGCCAGCAGTTGGAAACAGGGGCGAGAAGCTTTCTTT. Translated, it gives CASSWKQGREAFF.

This clonotype showed up just a few times. The chain joins TRBV7-9 to TRBJ1-1; 8 bases agree with TRBD1. The germline gives CDR1 SEHNR, CDR2 FQNEAQ (reference sequence). This CDR3 comprises 14 residues. The J segment lost 3 bases and the V segment lost 5 bases, leaving 5 bases of the junction unmatched. CDR3: CASSLEQGDTEAFF. The CDR3 nucleotides read TGTGCCAGCAGCCTCGAACAGGGGGACACTGAAGCTTTCTTT. The full variable domain, rest sourced from reference TRBV7-9 and TRBJ1-1, is DTGVSQNPRHKITKRGQNVTFRCDPISEHNRLYWYRQTLGQGPEFLTYFQNEAQLEKSRLLSDRFSAERPKGSFSTLEIQRTEQGDSAMYLCASSLEQGDTEAFFGQGTRLTVV.

Comments on this clonotype: Compared with germline, one end of the junction differs, possibly owing to a read error. The rearrangement uses TRBV29-1 and TRBJ2-5, with TRBD2 as a possible D gene (5 bases). Germline V CDR1 and CDR2: SQVTM, ANQGSEA. The CDR3 has 13 residues. This CDR3 is CSVEEEQKEIQYF. The CDR3 nucleotides read TGCAGCGTTGAGGAGGAACAGAAAGAGATCCAGTACTTC.

This clonotype has a count of ten or more. The rearrangement joins TRBV5-1 to TRBJ2-7; TRBD1 or TRBD2 may be the D gene (5 bases each). CDR1 is SGHRS, CDR2 YFSETQ, per germline. Trimming stripped 4 bases from V and 0 bases from J, with 17 bases between. CDR3 size: 16 residues. The CDR3 nucleotides read TGCGCCAGCAGCATGTCCGGGGCACTTTACTCCTACGAGCAGTACTTC. It yields the protein CASSMSGALYSYEQYF.

The rearrangement links TRBV24-1 to TRBJ2-5; no clear D. Trimming removed 3 bases from V and 7 bases from J, with 8 bases in between. The CDR3 has 12 residues. CDR1 and CDR2 from the germline V gene are KGHDR and SFDVKD. CDR3 DNA: TGTGCCACCAGTGATCTTCAATTGACCCAGTACTTC. Translating gives CATSDLQLTQYF.

This clonotype was counted a few times. V usage is TRBV9 and J usage is TRBJ2-6; D is unclear. The CDR3 sequence is 14 residues long. The germline CDR1 and CDR2 sequences are SGDLS and YYNGEE. V dropped 4 bases and J dropped 3 bases, with 8 bases sitting between them. The CDR3 region is CASSLSGGANVLTF. CDR3 sequence (DNA): TGTGCCAGCAGCCTTTCGGGTGGGGCCAACGTCCTGACTTTC.

The V and J genes are TRBV19 and TRBJ1-5; 7 positions agree with TRBD1. CDR3 length: 15 residues. Trimming removed 9 bases from V and 4 bases from J; junction bases left unmatched: 12. Germline values: CDR1 LNHDA, CDR2 SQIVND (reference sequence). DNA of the CDR3: TGTGCCAGCAGTTTTACCGGGACAGTGAATCAGCCCCAGCATTTT. Translation gives CASSFTGTVNQPQHF.

This clonotype was observed a few times. The rearrangement links TRBV7-2 to TRBJ2-1; D gene unclear. Germline values: CDR1 SGHTA, CDR2 FQGNSA. V was trimmed by 5 bases and J by 5 bases, leaving 13 bases between them. The CDR3 contains 14 residues. CDR3 sequence reads: CASSAGRSNNEQFF. The DNA for the CDR3 is TGTGCCAGCAGCGCCGGCAGGTCGAACAATGAGCAGTTCTTC.

The V gene is TRBV6-5, the J gene TRBJ2-5; D may correspond to TRBD1 or TRBD2 (5 bases each). V was trimmed by 7 bases and J by 3 bases, leaving 15 bases between them. Germline V lookup: CDR1 MNHEY, CDR2 SVGAGI. The CDR3 is 14 residues long. This CDR3 is CASTLPGQEETQYF. CDR3 sequence (DNA): TGTGCCAGCACCCTCCCGGGGCAAGAAGAGACCCAGTACTTC.

This clonotype was seen only a few times. The chain is built from TRBV5-1 and TRBJ2-3; 7 nucleotides line up with TRBD2. The V gene's germline CDR1 is SGHRS and CDR2 YFSETQ. This CDR3 spans 15 amino acids. The V and J ends lost 5 bases and 0 bases, in that order; junction bases with no gene match: 6. CDR3 amino acids: CASRGGDWSTDTQYF. CDR3 DNA: TGCGCCAGCAGGGGAGGGGACTGGAGCACAGATACGCAGTATTTT.

The CDR3 nucleotides are TGCGCCAGCAGCCAAGTCCTGCATAGCTCCTACAATGAGCAGTTCTTC. It translates to CASSQVLHSSYNEQFF. This chain links TRBV4-3 with TRBJ2-1; D is unresolved. Trimming pared 1 base from V and 0 bases from J, leaving 10 bases between. The CDR3 consists of 16 residues. Germline V lookup: CDR1 LGHNA, CDR2 YSLEER.

This clonotype showed up just a few times. The V call is TRBV9, the J call TRBJ2-7, with a tentative D call TRBD2 (6 bases). Germline CDR1 SGDLS, CDR2 YYNGEE. V lost 0 bases and J 2 bases, leaving 12 bases between the germline ends. The CDR3 contains 15 residues. Here the CDR3 reads CASSVAAGPAYEQYF. Written as DNA, the CDR3 is TGTGCCAGCAGCGTAGCGGCGGGGCCAGCCTACGAGCAGTACTTC.

There are a few counts of this clonotype. This chain uses TRBV12-3 or TRBV12-4 with TRBJ2-7, with a weak D call TRBD1 (6 bases). The length of the CDR3 is 13 residues. The V end lost 1 base, the J end lost 5 bases, and 9 bases lay between the germline ends. The CDR3, as DNA: TGTGCCAGCAGTTTAGTGCAGGGGCACGAGCAGTACTTC. Its translation: CASSLVQGHEQYF.

This clonotype occurred a few times. The rearrangement uses TRBV7-9 and TRBJ2-3, with 8 bases aligning to TRBD1. V gave up 5 bases and J gave up 2 bases; unmatched junction bases: 18. The length of the CDR3 is 19 residues. The V gene's germline CDR1 is SEHNR and CDR2 FQNEAQ (reference sequence). CDR3: CASSPRDRGPPEVTDTQYF. As DNA, the CDR3 is TGTGCCAGCAGCCCTCGAGACAGGGGTCCCCCCGAAGTCACAGATACGCAGTATTTT.

Only a few counts were recorded for this clonotype. This chain connects TRBV6-1 to TRBJ1-1; D uncertain. Trimming cost V 6 bases and J 0 bases, with 14 bases left between them. The CDR3 is 15 amino acids. The germline V gene has CDR1 MNHNS and CDR2 SASEGT. CDR3 region: CASRDFEGLNTEAFF. CDR3 sequence (DNA): TGTGCCAGCAGGGACTTCGAGGGCCTGAACACTGAAGCTTTCTTT.

The V and J genes are TRBV15 and TRBJ2-7, with D unclear. Per germline, CDR1 LNHNV and CDR2 YYDKDF (reference sequence). The CDR3 covers 12 residues. With 6 bases removed from V and 3 bases from J, the gap between germline ends came to 9 bases. The chain's CDR3 is CATRTALYEQYV. CDR3 nucleotide sequence: TGTGCCACCAGAACAGCGCTCTACGAGCAGTACGTC.

This clonotype was recorded a few times. The rearrangement uses TRBV15 and TRBJ2-1, with D possibly being TRBD2 (7 bases). This CDR3 region has 13 residues. V dropped 9 bases and J dropped 6 bases, with 15 bases sitting between them. CDR1 is LNHNV, CDR2 YYDKDF, per germline (reference sequence). The CDR3 protein is CATTRGGVNEQFF. CDR3 nucleotides: TGTGCCACAACCAGGGGAGGGGTCAATGAGCAGTTCTTC.

V usage is TRBV20-1 and J usage is TRBJ2-6, with D possibly matching TRBD1 (6 bases). V shed 3 bases and J shed 0 bases, with 15 bases lying between them. The CDR3 runs to 17 residues. From germline, CDR1 is DFQATT and CDR2 SNEGSKA (reference sequence). The CDR3 reads CSASPPDSSSGANVLTF. The CDR3 DNA is TGCAGTGCTAGCCCACCGGACAGTAGCTCTGGGGCCAACGTCCTGACTTTC.

In this sample, this clonotype turned up a few times. The rearrangement joins TRBV6-1 to TRBJ1-5; 8 positions match TRBD1. The CDR3 totals 18 residues. Germline CDR1 reads MNHNS; CDR2 reads SASEGT. V dropped 3 bases and J dropped 0; count of bases not matched to a gene: 10. CDR3 amino acids: CASSERDRHFYSNQPQHF. CDR3 DNA: TGTGCCAGCAGTGAGAGGGACAGGCATTTCTATAGCAATCAGCCCCAGCATTTT.

This rearrangement joins TRBV10-1 to TRBJ2-5; D unresolved. Germline CDR1 is WNHNN and CDR2 is SYGVQD (reference sequence). V was clipped by 3 bases and J by 1 base, with 6 bases between them. The CDR3 is 13 amino acids. The CDR3 DNA is TGCGCCAGCAGTGAAGGTATCCAAGAGACCCAGTACTTC. This codes for CASSEGIQETQYF.

The CDR3 loop reads CAWRGPGLNEQYF. For the CDR3, the DNA is TGTGCCTGGAGAGGTCCGGGACTAAACGAGCAGTACTTC. V gene TRBV30 combines with J gene TRBJ2-7, with TRBD2 matching 7 bases. CDR3 size: 13 residues. Losses at the gene ends were 3 bases for V and 5 bases for J; bases not matched to a gene: 7. Germline CDR1 reads GTSNPN; CDR2 reads SVGIG (reference sequence).